This T cell receptor (beta chain) was documented in a study of T cells in Graves' hyperthyroidism and ophthalmopathy. Study-level background: At initial diagnosis, before any treatment had begun, peripheral blood was obtained.

Study-level findings and limits: Blood also showed most of the thyroid clonotypes that were expanded above 0.001. Model output signaled ophthalmopathy a median approximately six months ahead of onset.

This clonotype was seen many times. Its cognate antigen is unknown. This CDR3 spans 12 amino acids. The germline CDR1 and CDR2 sequences are SGDLS and YYNGEE. V dropped 4 bases and J dropped 3 bases, with 8 bases sitting between them. The diagnoses drew upon clinical symptoms, serum thyroxine and TRAb, thyroid ultrasound and orbital computed tomography. Amplified TCR beta CDR3 regions came from RNA transcripts. TCR CDR3 underwent first-round RT-PCR with the HTBI primer set. TCRdb re-called the multiplex PCR reads with MiXCR, one entry per CDR3 protein. This table holds 200,000 to 250,000 distinct CDR3 sequences, around 17% found once.

The V gene is TRBV9, the J gene TRBJ2-7; no reliable D call. This receptor was obtained from a man aged 40-55 years with Graves' hyperthyroidism. The sample was blood. CDR3 residues: CASSIDNYEQYF. CDR3 bases: TGTGCCAGCAGCATTGACAACTACGAGCAGTACTTC.